This T cell receptor beta chain was found in a study of CD8+ T cells in alopecia areata (dated by TCRdb to the late 2010s). Background on the whole study: The treated patients, all with moderate-to-severe alopecia areata, were enrolled in an open-label pilot trial of oral tofacitinib given at 5 to 10 mg twice daily. Patients received tofacitinib for 6 to 18 months and were then followed off drug for 6 months to check for delayed response and recurrence. For the treated patients, the SALT score, which quantifies what percentage of scalp surface area is affected, served as the measure of disease severity. In both human patients and the C3H/HeJ mouse model, the study applied high-throughput TCRbeta sequencing to look at T cell clonal expansion in alopecia areata. In humans, TCRbeta sequencing was performed on scalp tissue and on sorted CD4+ and CD8+ peripheral blood T cells from healthy controls and from patients with patchy or totalis/universalis alopecia areata. Biopsies were taken from tofacitinib-treated patients at baseline and at 4 and 24 weeks of treatment, and a later scalp biopsy was taken in several of the tofacitinib-treated patients. Scalp clonality was compared across normal scalp (n=4), patchy alopecia areata scalp (n=8), and alopecia totalis/universalis scalp (n=8). RNA was obtained with the PAXgene miRNA kit for fixed scalp, the miRNeasy kit for PBMCs, and the RNeasy kit for mouse skin. TCRbeta CDR3 regions were amplified by immunoSEQ multiplex PCR with 35 Vbeta forward and 13 Jbeta reverse primers. Broad study findings and their caveats: Resident alphabeta T cells in normal human skin are also sequenced, complicating scalp TCR repertoire analysis, unlike mouse skin dominated by gammadelta T cells. Many expanded lesional clones persisted in scalp and blood during tofacitinib treatment, which may partly explain relapse after stopping treatment. Because the treated cohort was small and had just a single nonresponder, larger studies are needed to establish links between baseline CD8+ expansion and response. TCR sequences shared between patients were less clear than in mice, possibly partly because of HLA diversity in the patient population. Compared with normal scalp, lesional scalp, particularly in alopecia totalis/universalis, had higher clonality and more expanded CD8+ clones, which suggests antigenic drive. Scalp clonality and the number of expanded CD8+ clones among the top 100 scalp clones were significantly decreased by tofacitinib.

The treatment or condition label of this sample denotes: oral pan-JAK inhibitor, 5-10 mg twice daily. Lesional scalp punch biopsies and peripheral blood were obtained from alopecia areata patients. After PBMCs were isolated by density centrifugation and stained for CD3, CD4 and CD8, a FACSAria was used to sort CD4+ and CD8+ T cells. V loses 0 bases at its end and J loses 9 bases; junction bases beyond the gene matches: 3. Spanning cysteine to phenylalanine, the CDR3 consists of 13 amino acids. Only CDR3 DNA is held: 39 bases, read in frame from base 1. In the germline V gene (reference sequence), CDR1 corresponds to MNHEY and CDR2 to SMNVEV. The library relied on the immunoSEQ multiplex PCR assay. To provide template for TCR sequencing, every sample had RNA extracted and reverse transcribed into cDNA. SuperScript III was used to make first-strand cDNA, primed with a 2:1 mix of oligo-dT and random hexamers. Amplification bias was assessed with a synthetic immune receptor repertoire, and residual bias was removed computationally. The paper's processing steps were these. Raw reads were preprocessed for error removal, and CDR3 was defined according to IMGT conventions as running from the conserved cysteine to phenylalanine. Clonality was calculated as 1 minus Shannon entropy normalized by log2 of the number of productive unique TCRs. CD4 or CD8 identity of scalp clones was inferred by cross-referencing scalp TCRbeta sequences with sorted blood CD4 and CD8 repertoires. TCRdb limited this immuneACCESS table to in-frame rearrangements with V and J called. A share of clones is missing; checked studies link under half to unresolved V genes, and the rest is unexplained. The DNA was the basis for D and trimming; V, J and clone size are from that table. This sample is represented by 87,000 or so clones; 70% to 80% of them were singletons. Jointly, the top ten make up around a sixth of the sample.

This clone was recorded a few times. The target of this receptor is not known. It has no much larger one-base neighbor in the sample; base qualities were not kept. The rearranged segments are TRBV27 and TRBJ2-7; the junction holds 9 bases that match TRBD2. The starting material was CD8+ T cells sorted from blood, obtained at week 44, from a patient treated with tofacitinib. This clonotype was obtained from a human donor with alopecia areata. The DNA reads TGTGCCAGCAGTTTATCAGCAGCGGGGGGGCAGTACTTC. Translated, this is CASSLSAAGGQYF.